This T cell receptor beta chain was observed in a study of blood T cell repertoires in COVID-19. Within the 2 weeks before study entry, each person in the exposed group met a COVID-19 case. CDR1 and CDR2 from the germline V gene are SGHRS and YFSETQ. The CDR3 covers 14 residues. Trimming stripped 1 base from V and 5 bases from J, with 12 bases between. Assay used: immunoSEQ multiplex PCR; TCRdb lists only in-frame clones, some missing. The sample holds about 270,000 clones, under 95% seen once. This chain links TRBV5-1 with TRBJ1-1; D is ambiguous. The specimen sequenced was PBMCs or T cells enriched from blood (not recorded which). The receptor's source is a middle-aged man who had been exposed to COVID-19. The CDR3, as DNA: TGCGCCAGCAGCTTGAGAGGGATAGGGACTGAAGCTTTCTTT. Translating gives CASSLRGIGTEAFF.